This T cell receptor beta chain appears in the sequencing data of a study of shared clonotypes between healthy human individuals. Study observations and caveats: Limited genetic and exposure-history diversity came from having few donors.

As for this clone: Its antigen is not known.

As defined, naive CD8 cells were CD45RO-negative and positively selected for CCR7, with terminally differentiated effector memory CD45RA+ cells excluded. Repertoires were generated with immunoSEQ multiplex PCR, while TCRdb's copy carries only in-frame clones and drops some. The sample carries around 550,000 clones, 85% to 95% recorded once. V gave up 5 bases and J gave up 1 base, with 12 bases separating them. Germline loops: CDR1 SGHNT, CDR2 YYREEE (reference sequence). This CDR3 is 15 amino acids long. The TCR originated in a woman under 40 in good health. Sequencing was done on a sample of naive CD8+ T cells sorted from blood. V and J are TRBV5-4 and TRBJ2-2; tentative D call: TRBD2 (6 bases). The CDR3 sequence is CASRVQGGNTGELFF. The CDR3 DNA sequence: TGTGCCAGCAGGGTGCAGGGAGGGAACACCGGGGAGCTGTTTTTT.